The sequence of this TCR beta chain was determined in a study of T-cell reconstitution after alpha-beta-depleted transplantation in children. Germline assignment: CDR1 SEHNR and CDR2 FQNEAQ (reference sequence). The CDR3 runs to 13 residues. Trimming removed 4 bases at V and 1 base at J, with 7 bases between. This clonotype was seen ten or more times. Unique molecular identifiers were built into the TCRbeta library. TCRdb used MiXCR to reprocess the PCR reads, holding one entry per CDR3 protein. Of about 580,000 distinct CDR3 sequences in the sample, 20% to 25% were seen once. The V gene is TRBV7-9, the J gene TRBJ1-1; no firm D call. The sequences come from PBMCs, mostly from graft donor cells, collected 360 days after TCRalphabeta/CD19-depleted stem cell transplant. The TCR was taken from a boy younger than two who had a stem cell transplant for acute myeloid leukemia, so the T cells may come from the graft donor. CDR3 in DNA: TGTGCCAGCAGCTCAAGGAGGAACACTGAAGCTTTCTTT. Its translation: CASSSRRNTEAFF.